This T cell receptor (beta chain) was sequenced in a study of cytomegalovirus exposure and HLA in healthy donors. General study findings and limits: A classifier reportedly called cytomegalovirus status with high sensitivity and specificity. In vitro, three CMV-associated chains proved specific for CMV antigens.

Details on this clone: Its antigen is unidentified.

Generated by immunoSEQ multiplex PCR, the TCRdb table keeps only in-frame clones and is missing some. The sample records about 280,000 clones, roughly 85% being singletons. Separation from the approximately 670-subject first cohort characterized the approximately 130-subject validation cohort, to which the donors belonged. Trimming at V came to 0 bases and at J to 5 bases, leaving 10 bases not matched to a gene. CDR1 is LGHNA and CDR2 is YSLEER in the germline V gene. The CDR3 extends over 17 amino acids. The sample was PBMCs. This receptor was taken from a woman under 30 in good health and CMV-seronegative. The V gene is TRBV4-3, the J gene TRBJ2-5; 9 bases agree with TRBD2. In DNA form, the CDR3 reads TGCGCCAGCAGCCAAGATTATGGTCTAGCGGGGCAGGAGACCCAGTACTTC. Encoded protein: CASSQDYGLAGQETQYF.